The entry below gives a single TCR beta chain sequence along with its context. The assay was immunoSEQ multiplex PCR, and TCRdb's table has in-frame clones only and misses some. The sample records over 1.5 million clones, under 99% being singletons. Germline trimming cut 2 bases from V and 1 base from J; bases unmatched to any gene: 9. This CDR3 is 18 amino acids long. The germline V gene has CDR1 ENHRY and CDR2 SYGVKD. The record originates from a study of shared clonotypes between healthy human individuals. The sequenced sample consisted of naive CD4+ T cells sorted from blood. Subset given: CD45RA+ positively selected. The clonotype was recovered from a man aged 30 to 39 in good health. V is TRBV10-3 and J is TRBJ2-3; TRBD2 matches 10 bases. The CDR3 nucleotides read TGTGCCATCAGTGAGGCTGGGAGCGGGAGGGGGGGCACAGATACGCAGTATTTT. Translating it yields CAISEAGSGRGGTDTQYF.